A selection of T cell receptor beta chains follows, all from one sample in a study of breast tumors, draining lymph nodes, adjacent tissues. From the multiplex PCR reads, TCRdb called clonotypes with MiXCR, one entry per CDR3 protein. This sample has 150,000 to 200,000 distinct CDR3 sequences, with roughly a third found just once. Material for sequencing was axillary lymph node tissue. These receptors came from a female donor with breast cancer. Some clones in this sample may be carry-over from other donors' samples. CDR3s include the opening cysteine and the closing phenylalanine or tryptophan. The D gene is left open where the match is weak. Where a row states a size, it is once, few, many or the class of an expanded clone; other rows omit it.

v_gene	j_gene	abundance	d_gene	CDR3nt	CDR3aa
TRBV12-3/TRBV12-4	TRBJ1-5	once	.	TGTGCCGGCAGTGAGTCAGGGGACGCTTTAGTACAGCCCCAGCATTTT	CAGSESGDALVQPQHF
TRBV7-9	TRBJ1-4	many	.	TGTGCCAGCAGCTTAGAGGGAGCCCATGAAAAACTGTTTTTT	CASSLEGAHEKLFF
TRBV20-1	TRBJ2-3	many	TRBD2	TGCAGTGCTAGAGATCCGACTAGCAGCACAGATACGCAGTATTTT	CSARDPTSSTDTQYF
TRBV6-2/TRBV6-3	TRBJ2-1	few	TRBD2	TGTGCCAGCAGTTACCGGGAGGGGGCCTACAATGAGCAGTTCTTC	CASSYREGAYNEQFF
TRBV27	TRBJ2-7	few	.	TGTGCCAGCAGTTATTGGATGGGCCACGAGCAGTACTTC	CASSYWMGHEQYF
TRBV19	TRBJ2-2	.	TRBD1	TGTGCCACCTGGAGGGACAGGGAATACACCGGGGAGCTGTTTTTT	CATWRDREYTGELFF
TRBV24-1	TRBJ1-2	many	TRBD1	TGTGCCACCAGTGACCCCGGGACAGTGATCTACACCTTC	CATSDPGTVIYTF
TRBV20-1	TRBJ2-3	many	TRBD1	TGCAGTGCTCCGTCGAAGGGACAGGGGGTAGGAGATACGCAGTATTTT	CSAPSKGQGVGDTQYF
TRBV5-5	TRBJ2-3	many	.	TGTGCCAGCAGCTTGGCCGGGACACGGCTTAGCACAGATACGCAGTATTTT	CASSLAGTRLSTDTQYF
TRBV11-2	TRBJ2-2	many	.	TGTGCCAGCAGCTTACAGCAGACCGGGGAGCTGTTTTTT	CASSLQQTGELFF
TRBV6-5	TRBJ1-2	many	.	TGTGCCAGCAGTTACAATCAGGGGAGTGGGGGCTACACCTTC	CASSYNQGSGGYTF
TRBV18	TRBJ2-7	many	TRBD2	TGTGCCAGCTCACCACCGGGGAGCGGGAGCTACGAGCAGTACTTC	CASSPPGSGSYEQYF
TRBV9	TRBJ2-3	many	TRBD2	TGTGCCAGCAGCCCCCCTCGGAACGGGAGGGGGACAGATACGCAGTATTTT	CASSPPRNGRGTDTQYF
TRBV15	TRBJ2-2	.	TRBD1	TGTGCCACCAGCAGCGGAATCCGGGACAGGAACACCGGGGAGCTGTTTTTT	CATSSGIRDRNTGELFF
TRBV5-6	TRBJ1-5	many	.	TGTGCCAGCAGCCCACAGGGCCTTGATCAGCCCCAGCATTTT	CASSPQGLDQPQHF
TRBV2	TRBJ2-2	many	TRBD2	TGTGCCAGCAGTCCACTAGCGGGAGGAGCCACCGGGGAGCTGTTTTTT	CASSPLAGGATGELFF
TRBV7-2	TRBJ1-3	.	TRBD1	TGTGCCAGCAGCTTTCAGGGGACAGGGAGTTACTCTGGAAACACCATATATTTT	CASSFQGTGSYSGNTIYF
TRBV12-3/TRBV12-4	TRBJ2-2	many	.	TGTGCCAGCAGATTCTATAGGACCGGGGAGCTGTTTTTT	CASRFYRTGELFF
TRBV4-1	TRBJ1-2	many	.	TGCGCCAGCAGCCAAGTAGCCAACGTGAACTATGGCTACACCTTC	CASSQVANVNYGYTF
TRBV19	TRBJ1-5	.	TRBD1	TGTGCCAGTAGTGTGACAGGGCGAGGTCAGCCCCAGCATTTT	CASSVTGRGQPQHF
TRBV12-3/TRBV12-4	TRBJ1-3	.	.	TGTGCCAGCAGAACCGGGACAACCGCTGGAAACACCATATATTTT	CASRTGTTAGNTIYF
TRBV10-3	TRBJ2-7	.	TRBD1	TGTGCCATCAGCCAACCTCAGGGGGCCTACGAGCAGTACTTC	CAISQPQGAYEQYF
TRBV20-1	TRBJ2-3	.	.	TGCAGTGCTAGGACGGGCAACGAGCAGTATTTT	CSARTGNEQYF
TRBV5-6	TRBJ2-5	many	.	TGTGCCAGCAGCTTGGGGGTCGGGGCAGCCCAAGAGACCCAGTACTTC	CASSLGVGAAQETQYF
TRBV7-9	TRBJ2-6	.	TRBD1	TGTGCCAGCAGCACGGACAGGGGGCGAGTCGGGGCCAACGTCCTGACTTTC	CASSTDRGRVGANVLTF
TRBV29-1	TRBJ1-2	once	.	TGCAGCGTTGCGCCTCCAGGGAACTATGGCCACACCTTC	CSVAPPGNYGHTF
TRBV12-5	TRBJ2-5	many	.	TGTGCTAGTGGTGCTAATAGAGGCGGAGGGGTCGCAGAGACCCAGTACTTC	CASGANRGGGVAETQYF
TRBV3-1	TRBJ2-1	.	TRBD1	TGTGCCAGCAGTCGACGACAGGGGTACAATGAGCAGTTCTTC	CASSRRQGYNEQFF
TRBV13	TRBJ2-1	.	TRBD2	TGTGCCAGCAGCCCACAACGAGGGACTAGCGGGACCTCCTACAATGAGCAGTTCTTC	CASSPQRGTSGTSYNEQFF
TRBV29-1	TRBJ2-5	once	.	TGCAGCGTAGAGGAAGAGACCCAGTACTTC	CSVEEETQYF
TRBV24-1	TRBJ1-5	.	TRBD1	TGTGCCACTAGTGATGACAGGGGCACAGATACGCAGCATTTT	CATSDDRGTDTQHF
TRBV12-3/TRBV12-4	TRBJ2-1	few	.	TGTGCCAGCAGTTTCTCGTCCAGGGGAAGGGAGCAGTTCTTC	CASSFSSRGREQFF
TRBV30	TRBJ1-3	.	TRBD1	TGTGCCTGGGAAAGGGGACAGGGGTCCCGCTCTGGAAACACCATATATTTT	CAWERGQGSRSGNTIYF
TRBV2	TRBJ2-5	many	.	TGTGCCAGCGTCGGGGGTGAGACCCAGTACTTC	CASVGGETQYF
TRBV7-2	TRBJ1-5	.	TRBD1	TGTGCCAGCAGCTTAAGGACAGGGCATCAGCCCCAGCATTTT	CASSLRTGHQPQHF
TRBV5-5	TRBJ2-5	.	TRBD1	TGTGCCAGCAGCAAGGGACAGGCGGCTGGAGAGACCCAGTACTTC	CASSKGQAAGETQYF
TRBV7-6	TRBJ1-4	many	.	TGTGCCAGCAGCTCTCCGGTCGGACGGTTTAATGAAAAACTGTTTTTT	CASSSPVGRFNEKLFF
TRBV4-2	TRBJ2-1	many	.	TGTGCCAGCAGCCAAGATAACTTCAACTACAATGAGCAGTTCTTC	CASSQDNFNYNEQFF
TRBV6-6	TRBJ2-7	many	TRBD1	TGTGCCAGCAGTTACCAACCTTGGACAGGCTACGAGCAGTACTTC	CASSYQPWTGYEQYF
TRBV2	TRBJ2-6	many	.	TGTGCCAGTAGCAGGGAAACTGGGGCCAACGTCCTGACTTTC	CASSRETGANVLTF
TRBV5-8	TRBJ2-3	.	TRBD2	TGTGCCAGCAGCGTGGGACTAGCGGGAGGAGAGCAGTATTTT	CASSVGLAGGEQYF
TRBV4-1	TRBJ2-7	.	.	TGCGCCAGCAGCCAACTTCAGGGCCACGAGCAGTACTTC	CASSQLQGHEQYF